This TCR beta chain was recovered during a study of T-cell reconstitution after alpha-beta-depleted transplantation in children. Points from the study as a whole: T-cell counts and diversity at one year post-transplant came mainly from newly produced T cells. In patients about two months after transplant, alpha-beta T cells reportedly arose from several hundred expanded graft clones.

As regards this clonotype: Its antigen is currently unknown.

Unique molecular identifiers tagged the TCRbeta library. MiXCR, applied by TCRdb to the PCR reads, yields one record per CDR3 protein. This sample has 440,000 or so distinct CDR3 sequences, with about 40% found just once. V lost 4 bases and J lost 4, with 17 bases in between. There are 15 residues in the CDR3. Germline values: CDR1 SGHKS, CDR2 YYEKEE (reference sequence). The chain uses TRBV5-5 and TRBJ2-5; D is possibly TRBD2 (6 bases). Sequences were derived from PBMCs, sampled before TCRalphabeta/CD19-depleted stem cell transplant. The TCR was taken from a girl between 2 and 10 years old with aplastic anemia, due to receive a stem cell transplant. The CDR3 is CASSPEVAVPETQYF. The CDR3 DNA reads as TGTGCCAGCAGCCCGGAAGTAGCGGTCCCAGAGACCCAGTACTTC.